Listed here are 23 T cell receptor beta chains from one sample, sequenced in a study of blood T cell repertoires in COVID-19. The protocol was immunoSEQ multiplex PCR, while the TCRdb copy is restricted to in-frame clones and leaves out a portion. The sample gives approximately 270,000 clones, approximately 88% of which show up once; about 6.7% is in the top ten. Sequencing was performed on peripheral blood. These receptors were obtained from a woman aged 25 to 39 with COVID-19, enrolled during active disease.

V is TRBV5-6 and J is TRBJ1-5; D is undetermined. This CDR3 region has 13 residues. V was pared by 2 bases and J by 6 bases, with 9 bases between. Germline assignment: CDR1 SGHDT and CDR2 YYEEEE. The DNA of the CDR3 is TGTGCCAGCAGCTTTGGGCGGGTTCAGCCCCAGCATTTT. It encodes CASSFGRVQPQHF.

V usage is TRBV4-1 and J usage is TRBJ2-1, with 8 bases identical to TRBD2. The trim removed 3 bases at V and 8 bases at J, leaving 9 bases unmatched. Per germline, CDR1 MGHRA and CDR2 YSYEKL. CDR3 length equals 15 residues. CDR3 nucleotides: TGCGCCAGCAGCCAGGACCCGACTAGCGTCTATGAGCAGTTCTTC. Translated, it gives CASSQDPTSVYEQFF.

V is TRBV7-9 and J is TRBJ2-5; D not resolved. Germline CDR1 SEHNR, CDR2 FQNEAQ (reference sequence). This CDR3 spans 13 amino acids. V lost 5 bases and J 4 bases, leaving 11 bases between the germline ends. The CDR3 is CASSTEAGETQYF. The CDR3, as DNA: TGTGCCAGCAGCACTGAAGCTGGAGAGACCCAGTACTTC.

This sequence joins TRBV28 and TRBJ1-1; D gene unclear. This CDR3 is built from 11 residues. Germline V gives CDR1 MDHEN, CDR2 SYDVKM. The V and J ends lost 8 bases and 7 bases respectively, with 11 bases between them. As DNA, the CDR3 is TGTGCCAGCCATCGGGGTTATGAAGCTTTCTTT. It encodes CASHRGYEAFF.

V gene TRBV4-1 combines with J gene TRBJ1-2; 7 nucleotides line up with TRBD1. CDR1 and CDR2 from the germline V gene are MGHRA and YSYEKL. The CDR3 totals 15 residues. The junction had 7 bases not matched to a gene; V was cut back by 3 bases and J by 3 bases. CDR3 DNA sequence: TGCGCCAGCAGCCAGGGACAGCTAAATTACTATGGCTACACCTTC. Its protein is CASSQGQLNYYGYTF.

Of note for this clone: Other DNA sequences of this sample code for an identical CDR3. CDR3 DNA sequence: TGTGCCAGCAGCTTGGGGCAGTCGAACACTGAAGCTTTCTTT. Amino acid sequence: CASSLGQSNTEAFF. The chain recombines TRBV5-5 with TRBJ1-1; D gene unclear. The CDR3 loop spans 14 amino acids. In germline, CDR1 is SGHKS, CDR2 YYEKEE (reference sequence). V was pared by 0 bases and J by 1 base, with 7 bases between.

As DNA, the CDR3 is TGTGCCAGCAGCTTCAGACAGACCCAAGAGACCCAGTACTTC. It yields the protein CASSFRQTQETQYF. The chain couples TRBV11-3 to TRBJ2-5; D may be TRBD1 (5 bases). In germline, CDR1 is SGHNT, CDR2 YENEEA. The V and J ends lost 3 bases and 1 base respectively, with 9 bases between them. The CDR3 spans 14 residues.

The rearrangement uses TRBV19 and TRBJ1-2, with D perhaps matching TRBD1 (6 bases). The V gene's germline CDR1 is LNHDA and CDR2 SQIVND (reference sequence). V lost 5 bases and J 4 bases, leaving 23 bases between the germline ends. This CDR3 has 17 amino acids. CDR3 amino acids: CASSPRGDRSNSYGYTF. The CDR3 coding sequence is TGTGCCAGTAGTCCCCGGGGAGACAGGTCAAACTCCTATGGCTACACCTTC.

The rearrangement links TRBV5-5 to TRBJ2-7; D remains ambiguous. CDR3 length: 15 amino acids. The germline V gene has CDR1 SGHKS and CDR2 YYEKEE (reference sequence). With 0 bases removed from V and 2 bases from J, the gap between germline ends came to 12 bases. The CDR3 loop reads CASSLVEYLPYEQYF. Here the CDR3 DNA reads TGTGCCAGCAGCTTGGTTGAGTACCTCCCCTACGAGCAGTACTTC.

The V gene is TRBV5-4, the J gene TRBJ2-2; 7 nucleotides agree with TRBD1. CDR3 length: 16 residues. Germline V gene sequence: CDR1 SGHNT, CDR2 YYREEE (reference sequence). V lost 3 bases to trimming and J lost 1 base; unmatched junction nucleotides: 6. This chain's CDR3 is CASSWDSEMNTGELFF. The DNA for the CDR3 is TGTGCCAGCAGCTGGGACAGTGAAATGAACACCGGGGAGCTGTTTTTT. Together with reference TRBV5-4 and TRBJ2-2, the CDR3 gives the full variable domain: ETGVTQSPTHLIKTRGQQVTLRCSSQSGHNTVSWYQQALGQGPQFIFQYYREEENGRGNFPPRFSGLQFPNYSSELNVNALELDDSALYLCASSWDSEMNTGELFFGEGSRLTVL.

This clone was seen a few times. The chain links TRBV9 to TRBJ2-2; 9 bases agree with TRBD2. The CDR3 extends over 15 amino acids. V lost 5 bases and J lost 0; bases outside the gene matches: 2. CDR1 and CDR2 (germline): SGDLS, YYNGEE. The CDR3 region has the DNA TGTGCCAGCAGTCTAGCGGGGACGAACACCGGGGAGCTGTTTTTT. Translating it yields CASSLAGTNTGELFF.

This chain uses TRBV29-1 with TRBJ1-4; the D gene is possibly TRBD1 (6 bases). The length of the CDR3 is 15 residues. Trimming removed 6 bases from V and 6 bases from J, with 20 bases in between. Per the germline V gene, CDR1 is SQVTM and CDR2 is ANQGSEA. The CDR3 region is CSVWGVGGADEKLFF. The CDR3 DNA follows: TGCAGCGTGTGGGGTGTTGGGGGCGCGGATGAAAAACTGTTTTTT.

This clone has only one observation. The chain is built from TRBV6-6 and TRBJ2-7; maybe TRBD2 (6 bases). The CDR3 has 13 residues. V was cut by 7 bases and J by 3 bases, with 13 bases left in between. The V gene's germline CDR1 is MNHNY and CDR2 SVGAGI (reference sequence). CDR3 DNA: TGTGCCAGCACCCCCCGGACTAACTACGAGCAGTACTTC. This gives the protein CASTPRTNYEQYF.

This clone showed up just once. V and J are TRBV28 and TRBJ2-5; D might be TRBD1 (6 bases). This CDR3 spans 15 amino acids. Germline CDR1 and CDR2: MDHEN and SYDVKM. V was pared by 5 bases and J by 2 bases, with 15 bases between. The CDR3 sequence is CASSHGTPTQETQYF. In DNA form, the CDR3 reads TGTGCCAGCAGTCACGGGACACCGACTCAAGAGACCCAGTACTTC.

The chain recombines TRBV5-1 with TRBJ2-1, with TRBD2 matching 10 bases. V lost 5 bases and J lost 4; bases outside the gene matches: 6. CDR1 is SGHRS, CDR2 YFSETQ, per germline. The CDR3 loop spans 15 amino acids. The CDR3 sequence: CASSSSGGSYNEQFF. In DNA form, the CDR3 reads TGCGCCAGCAGTTCTAGCGGGGGCAGTTACAATGAGCAGTTCTTC.

The chain couples TRBV9 to TRBJ2-3; TRBD2 matches at 7 bases. The V gene end was trimmed by 6 bases and the J gene end by 6 bases; junction bases not matched to a gene: 13. The CDR3 length is 15 residues. CDR1 is SGDLS, CDR2 YYNGEE, per germline. In DNA form, the CDR3 reads TGTGCCAGCACCGAAGGGGCGGGAGCCATTGATACGCAGTATTTT. Its translation: CASTEGAGAIDTQYF.

This clone appeared a single time. The V gene is TRBV3-1 (or the pseudogene TRBV3-2), the J gene TRBJ1-3; D is ambiguous. CDR3 length: 17 amino acids. CDR1 and CDR2 from the germline V gene are LGHDT and YNNKEL (reference sequence). V dropped 5 bases and J dropped 1 base, with 18 bases sitting between them. CDR3 amino acids: CASSEIPPGFSGNTIYF. The CDR3 DNA follows: TGTGCCAGCAGCGAAATCCCGCCCGGGTTTTCTGGAAACACCATATATTTT.

This clone has a handful of counts. The CDR3 loop reads CASSLQGTDTEAFF. The CDR3 coding sequence is TGTGCCAGCAGCTTGCAGGGAACGGACACTGAAGCTTTCTTT. V gene TRBV7-9 combines with J gene TRBJ1-1, with D tentatively TRBD1 (5 bases). Looked up from germline, CDR1 is SEHNR and CDR2 is FQNEAQ (reference sequence). The ends were cut back, 3 bases at V and 3 bases at J, with 11 bases in the middle. This CDR3 region has 14 residues.

V is TRBV15 and J is TRBJ1-1, with 7 bases lining up with TRBD1. Germline trimming cut 3 bases from V and 4 bases from J; bases unmatched to any gene: 5. Germline loops: CDR1 LNHNV, CDR2 YYDKDF (reference sequence). The CDR3 totals 14 residues. CDR3 residues: CATSSDRESTEAFF. The CDR3 DNA reads as TGTGCCACCAGCAGTGACAGGGAGAGCACTGAAGCTTTCTTT.

This chain links TRBV6-4 with TRBJ2-3, with no clear D. Germline V CDR1 and CDR2: MRHNA, SNTAGT. V lost 2 bases to trimming and J lost 3 bases, with 3 bases between them. CDR3 length: 12 residues. CDR3 residues: CASSDETDTQYF. As DNA, the CDR3 is TGTGCCAGCAGTGACGAGACAGATACGCAGTATTTT.

The chain joins TRBV6-5 to TRBJ1-2, with D tentatively TRBD1 (5 bases). The germline V gene encodes CDR1 MNHEY and CDR2 SVGAGI. The CDR3 contains 11 residues. V lost 11 bases, J lost 4 bases, and 11 bases lay in between. CDR3 sequence (DNA): TGTGCCGTGCAGGGTTCCTATGGCTACACCTTC. It yields the protein CAVQGSYGYTF.

The chain joins TRBV11-3 to TRBJ2-1; no clear D gene. This CDR3 spans 15 amino acids. V lost 1 base, J lost 4 bases, and 11 bases lay in between. Germline values: CDR1 SGHNT, CDR2 YENEEA. Here the CDR3 DNA reads TGTGCCAGCAGCTTAGGAGGTGTAGGTTACAATGAGCAGTTCTTC. Protein product: CASSLGGVGYNEQFF.

V is TRBV24-1 and J is TRBJ2-1; possible D gene TRBD2, 5 bases. Germline CDR1 reads KGHDR; CDR2 reads SFDVKD. V was shortened by 4 bases and J by 0 bases, with 12 bases between the two germline ends. CDR3 length equals 16 residues. The CDR3 loop is CATSERTGSSYNEQFF. The CDR3, as DNA: TGTGCCACCAGTGAAAGGACTGGGAGCTCCTACAATGAGCAGTTCTTC.